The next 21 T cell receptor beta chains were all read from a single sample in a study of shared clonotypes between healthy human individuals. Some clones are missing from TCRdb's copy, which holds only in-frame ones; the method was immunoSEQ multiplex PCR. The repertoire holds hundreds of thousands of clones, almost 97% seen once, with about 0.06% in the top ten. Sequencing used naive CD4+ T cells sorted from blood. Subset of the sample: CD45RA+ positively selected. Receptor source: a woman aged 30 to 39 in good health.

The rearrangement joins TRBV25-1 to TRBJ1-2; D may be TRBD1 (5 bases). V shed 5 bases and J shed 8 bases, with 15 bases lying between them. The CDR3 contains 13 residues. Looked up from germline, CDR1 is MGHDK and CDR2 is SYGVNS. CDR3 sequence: CASSTGGSGGYTF. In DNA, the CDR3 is TGTGCCAGCAGTACGGGGGGGTCTGGGGGCTACACCTTC.

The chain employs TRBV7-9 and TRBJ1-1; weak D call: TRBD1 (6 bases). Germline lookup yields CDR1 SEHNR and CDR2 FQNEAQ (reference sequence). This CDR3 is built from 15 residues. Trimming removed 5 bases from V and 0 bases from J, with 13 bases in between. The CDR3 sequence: CASSPEGGVNTEAFF. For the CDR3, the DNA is TGTGCCAGCAGCCCAGAGGGGGGAGTGAACACTGAAGCTTTCTTT.

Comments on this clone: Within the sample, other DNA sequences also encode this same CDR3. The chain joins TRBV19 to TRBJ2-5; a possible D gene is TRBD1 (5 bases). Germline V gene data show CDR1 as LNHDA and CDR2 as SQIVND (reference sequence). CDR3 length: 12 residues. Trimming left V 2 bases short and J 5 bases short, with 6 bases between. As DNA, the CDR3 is TGTGCCAGTAGTATAAGGGGTGAGACCCAGTACTTC. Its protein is CASSIRGETQYF.

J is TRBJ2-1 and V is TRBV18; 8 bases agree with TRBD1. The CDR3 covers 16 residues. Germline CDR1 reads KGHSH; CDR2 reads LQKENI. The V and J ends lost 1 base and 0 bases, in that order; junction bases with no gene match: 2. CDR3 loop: CASSPRTGSSYNEQFF. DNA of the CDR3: TGTGCCAGCTCACCACGGACAGGGAGCTCCTACAATGAGCAGTTCTTC.

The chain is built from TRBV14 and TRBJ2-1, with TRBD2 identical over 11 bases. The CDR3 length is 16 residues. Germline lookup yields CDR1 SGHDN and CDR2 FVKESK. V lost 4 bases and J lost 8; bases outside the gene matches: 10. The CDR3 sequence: CASSRPGASGRHEQFF. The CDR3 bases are TGTGCCAGCAGCCGGCCCGGGGCTAGCGGGAGGCATGAGCAGTTCTTC.

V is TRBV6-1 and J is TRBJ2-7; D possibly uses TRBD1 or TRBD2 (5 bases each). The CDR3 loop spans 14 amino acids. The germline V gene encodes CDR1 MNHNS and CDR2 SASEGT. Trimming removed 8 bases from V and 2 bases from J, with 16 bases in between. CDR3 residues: CASLSGPPPYEQYF. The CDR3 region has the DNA TGTGCCAGCTTATCGGGACCCCCACCCTACGAGCAGTACTTC.

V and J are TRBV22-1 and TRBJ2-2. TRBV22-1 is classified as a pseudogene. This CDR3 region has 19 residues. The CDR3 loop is CPGSATGGTTSGNTGELFF. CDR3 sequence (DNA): TGTCCTGGGAGCGCAACAGGGGGAACTACTAGCGGAAACACCGGGGAGCTGTTTTTT.

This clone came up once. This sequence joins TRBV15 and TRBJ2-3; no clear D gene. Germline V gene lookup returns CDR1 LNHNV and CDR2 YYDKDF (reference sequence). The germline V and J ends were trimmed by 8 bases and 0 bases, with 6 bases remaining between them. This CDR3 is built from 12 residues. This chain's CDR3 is CATAPSTDTQYF. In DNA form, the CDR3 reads TGTGCCACCGCCCCTAGCACAGATACGCAGTATTTT.

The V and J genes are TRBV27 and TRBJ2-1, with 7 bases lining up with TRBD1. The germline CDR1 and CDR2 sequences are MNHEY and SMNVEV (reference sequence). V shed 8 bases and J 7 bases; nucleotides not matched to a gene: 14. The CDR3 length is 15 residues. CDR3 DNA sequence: TGTGCCAGCGCCCAGGACAGGCCAACCCCGAATGAGCAGTTCTTC. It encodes CASAQDRPTPNEQFF.

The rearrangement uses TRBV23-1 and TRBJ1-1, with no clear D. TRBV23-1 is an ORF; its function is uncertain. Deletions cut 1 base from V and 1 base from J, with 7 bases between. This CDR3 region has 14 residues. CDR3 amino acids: CASSQLCTNTEAFF. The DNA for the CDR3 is TGCGCCAGCAGTCAATTGTGTACGAACACTGAAGCTTTCTTT.

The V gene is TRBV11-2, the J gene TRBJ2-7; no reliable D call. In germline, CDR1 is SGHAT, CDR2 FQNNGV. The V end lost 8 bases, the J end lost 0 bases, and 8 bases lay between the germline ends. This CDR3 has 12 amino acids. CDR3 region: CASAKGSYEQYF. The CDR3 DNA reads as TGTGCCAGCGCCAAGGGCTCCTACGAGCAGTACTTC.

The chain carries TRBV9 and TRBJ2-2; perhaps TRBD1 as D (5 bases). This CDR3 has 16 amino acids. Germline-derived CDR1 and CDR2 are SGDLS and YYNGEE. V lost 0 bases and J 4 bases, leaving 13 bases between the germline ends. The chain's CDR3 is CASSVVDTPFTGELFF. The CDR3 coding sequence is TGTGCCAGCAGCGTAGTGGACACTCCGTTCACCGGGGAGCTGTTTTTT.

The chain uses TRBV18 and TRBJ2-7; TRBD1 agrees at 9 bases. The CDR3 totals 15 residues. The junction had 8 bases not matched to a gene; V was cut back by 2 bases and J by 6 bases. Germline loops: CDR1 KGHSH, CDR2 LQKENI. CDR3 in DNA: TGTGCCAGCTCACCATTGGACAGGGGATCACGCGAGCAGTACTTC. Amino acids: CASSPLDRGSREQYF.

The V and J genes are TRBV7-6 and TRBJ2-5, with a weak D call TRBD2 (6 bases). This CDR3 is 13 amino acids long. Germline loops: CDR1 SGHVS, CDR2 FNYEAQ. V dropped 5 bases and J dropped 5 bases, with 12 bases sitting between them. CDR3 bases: TGTGCCAGCAGCCTAACTAGCTTGGAGACCCAGTACTTC. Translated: CASSLTSLETQYF.

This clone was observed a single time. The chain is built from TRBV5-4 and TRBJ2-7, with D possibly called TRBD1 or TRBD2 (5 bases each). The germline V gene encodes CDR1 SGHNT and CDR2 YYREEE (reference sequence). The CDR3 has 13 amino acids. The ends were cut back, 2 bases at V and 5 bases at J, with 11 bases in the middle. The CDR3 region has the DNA TGTGCCAGCAGCTTCGGGACGGAGGACGAGCAGTACTTC. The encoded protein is CASSFGTEDEQYF.

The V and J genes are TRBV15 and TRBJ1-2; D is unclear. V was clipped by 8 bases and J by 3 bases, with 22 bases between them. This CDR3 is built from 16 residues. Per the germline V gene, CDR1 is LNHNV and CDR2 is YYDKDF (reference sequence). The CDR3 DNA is TGTGCCACCCGCCCAAACATAGGCTTCGTTTACTATGGCTACACCTTC. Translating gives CATRPNIGFVYYGYTF.

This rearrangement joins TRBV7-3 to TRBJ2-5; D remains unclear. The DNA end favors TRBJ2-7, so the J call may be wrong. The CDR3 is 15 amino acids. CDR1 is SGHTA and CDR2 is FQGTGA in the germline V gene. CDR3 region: CASSQSGQDPYEQYF. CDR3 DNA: TGTGCCAGCAGTCAATCCGGGCAGGACCCCTACGAGCAGTACTTC.

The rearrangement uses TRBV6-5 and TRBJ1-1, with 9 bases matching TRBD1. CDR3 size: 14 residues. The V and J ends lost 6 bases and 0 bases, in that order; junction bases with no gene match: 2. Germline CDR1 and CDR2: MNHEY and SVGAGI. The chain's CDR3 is CASRGQGMNTEAFF. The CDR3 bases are TGTGCCAGCAGAGGACAGGGGATGAACACTGAAGCTTTCTTT.

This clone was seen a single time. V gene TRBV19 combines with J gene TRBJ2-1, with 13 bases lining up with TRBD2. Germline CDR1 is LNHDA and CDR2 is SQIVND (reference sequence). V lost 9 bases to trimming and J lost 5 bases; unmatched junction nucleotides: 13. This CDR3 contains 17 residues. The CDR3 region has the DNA TGTGCCAGCCTAAGCCAGACCGGGACTAGCGGGAACAATGAGCAGTTCTTC. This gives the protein CASLSQTGTSGNNEQFF.

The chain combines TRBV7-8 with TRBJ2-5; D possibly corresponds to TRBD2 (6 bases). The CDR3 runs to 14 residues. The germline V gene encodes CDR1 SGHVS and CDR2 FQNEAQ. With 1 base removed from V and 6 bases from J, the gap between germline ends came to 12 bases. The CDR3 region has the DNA TGTGCCAGCAGCTTAGTCCGGGCGGGGCAGACCCAGTACTTC. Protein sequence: CASSLVRAGQTQYF.

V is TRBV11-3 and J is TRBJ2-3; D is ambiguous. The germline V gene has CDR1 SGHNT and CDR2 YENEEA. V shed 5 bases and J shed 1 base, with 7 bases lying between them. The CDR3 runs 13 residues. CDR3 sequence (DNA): TGTGCCAGCAGCCGTTTAGGCACAGATACGCAGTATTTT. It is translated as CASSRLGTDTQYF.